This TCR beta chain was captured in a study of blood T cells in healthy people across ages. The study's findings and limits: CMV infection status of these donors was not known.

With 2 bases removed from V and 5 bases from J, the gap between germline ends came to 7 bases. CDR3 length: 13 amino acids. With a J-beta primer mix and a sample-barcoded 5' primer, a second PCR ran roughly 7 to 11 cycles. Unique molecular identifiers of 12 random nucleotides labeled each cDNA. One entry per CDR3 protein results from TCRdb running MiXCR on the 5' RACE reads. In the table there are some 700,000 distinct CDR3 sequences, 22% of which are singletons. This clonotype was detected only a few times. What it binds is not known. The donors, healthy Caucasians from Russia, were aged about 6 to 90.

The sequencing input was blood. The chain is built from TRBV12-3 or TRBV12-4 and TRBJ2-1, with D perhaps matching TRBD1 (5 bases). The TCR originated in a man between 65 and 85 years old in good health. The CDR3 DNA sequence: TGTGCCAGCAGTTTAAGACAGCACAATGAGCAGTTCTTC. Translated, it gives CASSLRQHNEQFF.